Below, 21 T cell receptor beta chains from the same sample are listed, as sequenced in a study of cytomegalovirus exposure and HLA in healthy donors. Clones were sequenced by immunoSEQ multiplex PCR, and TCRdb holds only the in-frame ones, with some missing. The sample lists some 270,000 clones, approximately 86% seen once, with around 1% in the top ten. The sequencing sample was made of PBMCs. These receptors came from a woman aged 18-35 years in good health and CMV-seronegative.

The chain couples TRBV7-3 to TRBJ2-2, with a tentative D call TRBD1 (5 bases). V lost 4 bases, J lost 4 bases, and 22 bases lay in between. CDR1 and CDR2 (germline): SGHTA, FQGTGA. There are 18 residues in the CDR3. CDR3 DNA: TGTGCCAGCAGCTATCCGCCCTTTACAGGCTGGGGCACCGGGGAGCTGTTTTTT. It encodes CASSYPPFTGWGTGELFF.

The V call is TRBV27, the J call TRBJ1-4; D remains unclear. The CDR3 loop spans 14 amino acids. V gave up 3 bases and J gave up 4 bases, with 9 bases separating them. Germline V gene lookup returns CDR1 MNHEY and CDR2 SMNVEV (reference sequence). CDR3 sequence: CASSFWGDNEKLFF. CDR3 in DNA: TGTGCCAGCAGTTTTTGGGGAGATAATGAAAAACTGTTTTTT. The entire variable domain, with the rest obtained from reference TRBV27 and TRBJ1-4, is as follows: EAQVTQNPRYLITVTGKKLTVTCSQNMNHEYMSWYRQDPGLGLRQIYYSMNVEVTDKGDVPEGYKVSRKEKRNFPLILESPSPNQTSLYFCASSFWGDNEKLFFGSGTQLSVL.

The chain employs TRBV10-3 and TRBJ1-1; D unresolved. This CDR3 comprises 14 residues. V was trimmed by 3 bases and J by 0 bases, leaving 8 bases between them. Germline V gene lookup returns CDR1 ENHRY and CDR2 SYGVKD. The CDR3, as DNA: TGTGCCATCAGTGACACTCCATTGAACACTGAAGCTTTCTTT. Protein: CAISDTPLNTEAFF.

The chain couples TRBV5-1 to TRBJ2-6, with 10 bases that match TRBD1. This CDR3 spans 19 amino acids. V lost 2 bases, J lost 1 base, and 9 bases stayed unmatched. Per germline, CDR1 SGHRS and CDR2 YFSETQ. The DNA for the CDR3 is TGCGCCAGCAGCTTCACGCCGACAGGGGGCGCATCTGGGGCCAACGTCCTGACTTTC. This encodes CASSFTPTGGASGANVLTF.

The CDR3 is CASSLVWTGGGYTF. The CDR3 DNA follows: TGTGCCAGCAGCTTAGTCTGGACAGGGGGTGGCTACACCTTC. The rearrangement joins TRBV7-9 to TRBJ1-2; 10 bases are a match to TRBD1. The ends lost 1 base at V and 7 bases at J; junction bases unmatched: 3. Germline lookup yields CDR1 SEHNR and CDR2 FQNEAQ (reference sequence). This CDR3 is built from 14 residues. Full variable domain (rest looked up from reference TRBV7-9 and TRBJ1-2): DTGVSQNPRHKITKRGQNVTFRCDPISEHNRLYWYRQTLGQGPEFLTYFQNEAQLEKSRLLSDRFSAERPKGSFSTLEIQRTEQGDSAMYLCASSLVWTGGGYTFGSGTRLTVV.

This clone appeared a few times. The chain carries TRBV6-1 and TRBJ2-7; 10 bases align to TRBD1. CDR1 MNHNS and CDR2 SASEGT come from the germline V gene. The CDR3 is 15 amino acids. V lost 5 bases and J lost 2; bases outside the gene matches: 6. The CDR3 DNA is TGTGCCAGCAGTCGGGACAGGGGTCTACCCTACGAGCAGTACTTC. Protein sequence: CASSRDRGLPYEQYF.

The chain's CDR3 is CASTPGGMGSYEQYF. In nucleotides, the CDR3 is TGTGCCAGTACCCCCGGCGGGATGGGCTCCTACGAGCAGTACTTC. The rearrangement joins TRBV19 to TRBJ2-7; maybe TRBD2 (6 bases). The CDR3 has 15 residues. V lost 7 bases and J lost 0, with 16 bases in between. Germline lookup yields CDR1 LNHDA and CDR2 SQIVND (reference sequence).

DNA of the CDR3: TGTGCCAGCAGCGCGGGACTTTTAAAGAGGGAGCAGTACTTC. This encodes CASSAGLLKREQYF. V gene TRBV5-4 combines with J gene TRBJ2-7, with TRBD2 as a possible D gene (6 bases). This CDR3 comprises 14 residues. The V end lost 4 bases, the J end lost 7 bases, and 18 bases lay between the germline ends. Per germline, CDR1 SGHNT and CDR2 YYREEE (reference sequence).

This clone was recorded once. V and J are TRBV21-1 and TRBJ2-4; whether TRBD2, the table's D call, matches the DNA was not checked. TRBV21-1 is listed as a pseudogene. The CDR3 is 13 amino acids. The CDR3 region is CASSKVRGGLLYF. In DNA, the CDR3 is TGTGCCAGCAGCAAAGTCAGGGGAGGGCTACTCTACTTC.

The rearrangement links TRBV5-6 to TRBJ1-1; D may be TRBD1 (6 bases). V was cut by 6 bases and J by 7 bases, with 16 bases left in between. The length of the CDR3 is 13 residues. Germline V lookup: CDR1 SGHDT, CDR2 YYEEEE. This CDR3 is CASISQGPNEAFF. The CDR3 coding sequence is TGTGCCAGCATCTCACAGGGCCCGAATGAAGCTTTCTTT.

This chain joins TRBV29-1 and TRBJ1-1; possible D gene TRBD1, 6 bases. V was cut by 3 bases and J by 0 bases, with 11 bases left in between. The CDR3 contains 14 residues. Germline CDR1 is SQVTM and CDR2 is ANQGSEA. In DNA form, the CDR3 reads TGCAGCGTTGATAGGGGGGGTCTGAACACTGAAGCTTTCTTT. Its protein product is CSVDRGGLNTEAFF.

CDR3 loop: CASSFYPGEEETNEKLFF. The CDR3 DNA is TGTGCCAGCAGTTTCTACCCGGGGGAAGAAGAAACTAATGAAAAACTGTTTTTT. The chain employs TRBV27 and TRBJ1-4; D perhaps matches TRBD1 (5 bases). V gave up 3 bases and J gave up 1 base, with 18 bases separating them. The CDR3 length is 18 residues. CDR1 and CDR2 from the germline V gene are MNHEY and SMNVEV (reference sequence).

The CDR3 DNA is TGTGCCAGCAGCCACTCCCCGGCCAGCGGGACCATCGCGAACACCGGGGAGCTGTTTTTT. It translates to CASSHSPASGTIANTGELFF. This chain joins TRBV4-2 and TRBJ2-2; 7 bases fit TRBD2. Trimming took 3 bases from V and 0 from J; bases not matched to a gene: 16. Germline V CDR1 and CDR2: LGHNA, YNFKEQ. The CDR3 is 20 amino acids.

This clone was counted only a few times. CDR3 residues: CASSPGTTVNYGYTF. For the CDR3, the DNA is TGCGCCAGCAGCCCTGGAACGACAGTTAACTATGGCTACACCTTC. The V gene is TRBV5-1, the J gene TRBJ1-2, with D perhaps matching TRBD1 (5 bases). CDR1 and CDR2 from the germline V gene are SGHRS and YFSETQ. V lost 4 bases to trimming and J lost 1 base, with 14 bases between them. The length of the CDR3 is 15 residues.

The chain uses TRBV5-1 and TRBJ2-7, with a possible D match to TRBD2 (6 bases). CDR1 and CDR2 from the germline V gene are SGHRS and YFSETQ. V gave up 4 bases and J gave up 5 bases, with 16 bases separating them. The CDR3 sequence is 14 residues long. CDR3 residues: CASSPGVRVHEQYF. The CDR3, as DNA: TGCGCCAGCAGCCCGGGGGTGCGGGTCCACGAGCAGTACTTC.

The genes are TRBV6-5 and TRBJ1-2; the match to TRBD1 covers 7 bases. The trim removed 2 bases at V and 1 base at J, leaving 1 base unmatched. Germline CDR1 reads MNHEY; CDR2 reads SVGAGI. CDR3 length: 14 amino acids. CDR3: CASSYDRDNYGYTF. The DNA for the CDR3 is TGTGCCAGCAGTTACGACAGGGATAACTATGGCTACACCTTC.

This chain uses TRBV5-6 with TRBJ2-7; maybe TRBD2 (6 bases). Germline CDR1 reads SGHDT; CDR2 reads YYEEEE. V was trimmed by 4 bases and J by 4 bases, leaving 21 bases between them. The CDR3 length is 16 residues. DNA of the CDR3: TGTGCCAGCAGCAAGACCCTGCGGGAAGTTGGGTACGAGCAGTACTTC. Amino acid sequence: CASSKTLREVGYEQYF.

The rearrangement joins TRBV2 to TRBJ1-2; D is unclear. V lost 4 bases to trimming and J lost 2 bases, with 8 bases between them. This CDR3 has 13 residues. The germline gives CDR1 SNHLY, CDR2 FYNNEI. CDR3: CASSVGGNYGYTF. DNA of the CDR3: TGTGCCAGCAGTGTGGGAGGGAACTATGGCTACACCTTC. Based on the CDR3 plus reference TRBV2 and TRBJ1-2, the full variable domain is EPEVTQTPSHQVTQMGQEVILRCVPISNHLYFYWYRQILGQKVEFLVSFYNNEISEKSEIFDDQFSVERPDGSNFTLKIRSTKLEDSAMYFCASSVGGNYGYTFGSGTRLTVV.

The chain recombines TRBV7-2 with TRBJ2-5, with 9 bases that match TRBD1. CDR1 is SGHTA and CDR2 is FQGNSA in the germline V gene. This CDR3 has 15 amino acids. The junction had 7 bases not matched to a gene; V was cut back by 4 bases and J by 4 bases. The CDR3 protein is CASSSRDRVAETQYF. The CDR3, as DNA: TGTGCCAGCAGCTCGAGGGACAGGGTCGCAGAGACCCAGTACTTC.

The genes are TRBV7-6 and TRBJ2-1; D ambiguous. CDR3 length: 11 residues. V lost 4 bases, J lost 9 bases, and 7 bases lay in between. Germline lookup yields CDR1 SGHVS and CDR2 FNYEAQ. CDR3 loop: CASSSRVEQFF. The DNA for the CDR3 is TGTGCCAGCAGCTCACGCGTTGAGCAGTTCTTC.

The chain combines TRBV19 with TRBJ2-5; 12 nucleotides agree with TRBD2. Germline trimming cut 2 bases from V and 5 bases from J; bases unmatched to any gene: 3. Per the germline V gene, CDR1 is LNHDA and CDR2 is SQIVND (reference sequence). The CDR3 extends over 15 amino acids. The CDR3 DNA reads TGTGCCAGTAGTATATCTAGCGGGGGGGCGGAGACCCAGTACTTC. It encodes CASSISSGGAETQYF.